These 21 T cell receptor beta chains were all obtained from the same sample, sequenced in a study of CD8 T cells in ankylosing spondylitis. TCRdb called the 5' RACE reads again in MiXCR, with one record for every CDR3 protein. The data show fewer than 150,000 distinct CDR3 sequences, 5.5% to 7.5% seen once. The sample comprised blood, either unsorted or a sorted T cell fraction (not recorded which). The receptors originated from a female donor with ankylosing spondylitis or in good health (not recorded which).

This clonotype was recorded at least ten times. This rearrangement joins TRBV11-2 to TRBJ1-4, with D hard to call. The CDR3 spans 16 residues. Germline V lookup: CDR1 SGHAT, CDR2 FQNNGV. The V end was cut by 5 bases, the J end by 8 bases, with 21 bases between. CDR3 coding DNA: TGTGCCAGCAGCCCTAACATACCAGCAGTCGAGGAAAAACTGTTTTTT. The encoded protein is CASSPNIPAVEEKLFF.

This clonotype was counted ten times or more. The rearrangement uses TRBV7-8 and TRBJ2-5, with D perhaps TRBD1 (6 bases). Trimming took 9 bases from V and 2 from J, leaving 13 bases between them. The CDR3 has 13 residues. From germline, CDR1 is SGHVS and CDR2 FQNEAQ. This CDR3 reads CASETGFQETQYF. CDR3 DNA sequence: TGTGCCAGTGAGACAGGTTTTCAAGAGACCCAGTACTTC.

This clonotype has a count of ten or more. The V gene is TRBV24-1, the J gene TRBJ1-5, with 7 bases matching TRBD1. After removal of 5 bases from V and 6 bases from J, the junction contained 3 bases not matched to a gene. There are 13 residues in the CDR3. CDR1 and CDR2 (germline): KGHDR, SFDVKD. The CDR3 spells CATSAAGGQPQHF. CDR3 nucleotide sequence: TGTGCCACCAGTGCGGCAGGGGGTCAGCCCCAGCATTTT.

This clonotype was seen repeatedly, ten times or more. The V gene is TRBV5-1, the J gene TRBJ2-1; 8 bases line up with TRBD1. In germline, CDR1 is SGHRS, CDR2 YFSETQ. CDR3 length equals 14 residues. Trimming at V came to 5 bases and at J to 6 bases, leaving 7 bases not matched to a gene. In nucleotides, the CDR3 is TGCGCCAGCAGAAGCACGACAGGGGTCAATGAGCAGTTCTTC. Its translation is CASRSTTGVNEQFF.

This clonotype was observed at least ten times. The rearrangement links TRBV6-2 or TRBV6-3 to TRBJ2-1; weak D call: TRBD1 (7 bases). CDR1 and CDR2 from the germline V gene are MNHEY and SVGEGT. There are 19 residues in the CDR3. V gave up 2 bases and J gave up 1 base, with 21 bases separating them. CDR3 region: CASSYTTGDFLQSYNEQFF. CDR3 in DNA: TGTGCCAGCAGTTACACAACAGGGGACTTCCTTCAGTCCTACAATGAGCAGTTCTTC.

This clonotype was counted ten times or more. The gene calls are TRBV5-1 and TRBJ2-7, with D unresolved. The CDR3 contains 12 residues. V lost 4 bases, J lost 3 bases, and 8 bases lay in between. Germline-derived CDR1 and CDR2 are SGHRS and YFSETQ. The CDR3 reads CASSLYSYEQYF. CDR3 in DNA: TGCGCCAGCAGCCTCTACAGCTACGAGCAGTACTTC.

This clonotype was counted at least ten times. CDR3 sequence (DNA): TGTGCCAGCAGCTTCCGGGGGGCCGATGGAAACACCATATATTTT. Translated: CASSFRGADGNTIYF. The J gene is TRBJ1-3, the V gene TRBV7-2, with a tentative D call TRBD1 (6 bases). The V gene's germline CDR1 is SGHTA and CDR2 FQGNSA. The CDR3 extends over 15 amino acids. V was clipped by 3 bases and J by 3 bases, with 12 bases between them.

Points on this clonotype: A much bigger clone sits one base away, suggesting this may be a read error. J is TRBJ2-6 and V is TRBV11-2, with a tentative D call TRBD1 (6 bases). The CDR3 is 16 residues long. From germline, CDR1 is SGHAT and CDR2 FQNNGV. The CDR3, as DNA: TGTGCCAGCAGCTTCCTAACAGGGAAAGGGGCCAACGTCCCGACTTTC. It translates to CASSFLTGKGANVPTF.

With respect to this clonotype: Just one base apart from a much larger clone, this may be a read error. The J gene is TRBJ1-2, the V gene TRBV29-1, with D tentatively TRBD1 (6 bases). Germline-derived CDR1 and CDR2 are SQVTM and ANQGSEA. V dropped 2 bases and J dropped 6 bases, with 16 bases sitting between them. This CDR3 is built from 14 residues. The CDR3 spells CSVEIPGRGDGYTF. In DNA, the CDR3 is TGCAGCGTTGAAATCCCCGGCAGGGGAGATGGCTACACCTTC. The variable domain in full, completed from reference TRBV29-1 and TRBJ1-2, reads SAVISQKPSRDICQRGTSLTIQCQVDSQVTMMFWYRQQPGQSLTLIATANQGSEATYESGFVIDKFPISRPNLTFSTLTVSNMSPEDSSIYLCSVEIPGRGDGYTFGSGTRLTVV.

This clonotype has at least ten counts. The chain combines TRBV2 with TRBJ2-5, with D possibly called TRBD1 or TRBD2 (5 bases each). Trimming pared 4 bases from V and 5 bases from J, leaving 11 bases between. The CDR3 has 13 amino acids. CDR1 is SNHLY, CDR2 FYNNEI, per germline. Here the CDR3 DNA reads TGTGCCAGCAGTGCTCCGGGGACGGAGACCCAGTACTTC. Translation gives CASSAPGTETQYF.

In its sample, this clonotype was seen a few times. The chain uses TRBV5-5 and TRBJ2-5; D is unclear. V was pared by 4 bases and J by 5 bases, with 9 bases between. In germline, CDR1 is SGHKS, CDR2 YYEKEE (reference sequence). The length of the CDR3 is 12 residues. CDR3 nucleotide sequence: TGTGCCAGCAGCCCGAGGATGGAGACCCAGTACTTC. This encodes CASSPRMETQYF.

This clonotype has a count of ten or more. The CDR3 spells CASSQVGGSHEQYF. Here the CDR3 DNA reads TGTGCCAGCAGCCAAGTCGGGGGATCCCACGAGCAGTACTTC. The chain carries TRBV3-1 and TRBJ2-7, with D tentatively TRBD2 (6 bases). The CDR3 spans 14 residues. Trimming left V 1 base short and J 5 bases short, with 12 bases between. CDR1 and CDR2 from the germline V gene are LGHDT and YNNKEL (reference sequence).

This clonotype was picked up many times. This chain uses TRBV7-9 with TRBJ1-2; 7 bases agree with TRBD1. Germline V CDR1 and CDR2: SEHNR, FQNEAQ (reference sequence). The CDR3 covers 12 residues. Trimming cost V 5 bases and J 10 bases; bases outside gene matches: 7. CDR3 in DNA: TGTGCCAGCAGCCCACAGGGGATAGACTACACCTTC. It codes for CASSPQGIDYTF. Drawing the rest from reference TRBV7-9 and TRBJ1-2, the complete variable domain is DTGVSQNPRHKITKRGQNVTFRCDPISEHNRLYWYRQTLGQGPEFLTYFQNEAQLEKSRLLSDRFSAERPKGSFSTLEIQRTEQGDSAMYLCASSPQGIDYTFGSGTRLTVV.

This clonotype was seen a handful of times. J is TRBJ2-7 and V is TRBV5-1; possible D gene TRBD2, 6 bases. V gave up 0 bases and J gave up 2 bases, with 15 bases separating them. The V gene's germline CDR1 is SGHRS and CDR2 YFSETQ. This CDR3 is built from 16 residues. The CDR3 spells CASSLAFGGATYEQYF. The CDR3, as DNA: TGCGCCAGCAGCTTGGCCTTCGGCGGGGCCACCTACGAGCAGTACTTC.

This clonotype was detected many times. V gene TRBV30 combines with J gene TRBJ2-7; D unresolved. CDR3 length: 11 amino acids. Germline V gene sequence: CDR1 GTSNPN, CDR2 SVGIG (reference sequence). The V gene lost 4 bases and the J gene lost 2 bases, with 6 bases spanning the gap. The DNA of the CDR3 is TGTGCCTGGACCACCACCTACGAGCAGTACTTC. It is translated as CAWTTTYEQYF.

At least ten counts were recorded for this clonotype. The V and J genes are TRBV15 and TRBJ2-2; 10 positions agree with TRBD2. Germline V gives CDR1 LNHNV, CDR2 YYDKDF (reference sequence). The V segment lost 4 bases and the J segment 4 bases; nucleotides outside the gene matches: 9. The CDR3 totals 17 residues. The CDR3 region has the DNA TGTGCCACCAGCAAGCCTTATAGCGGGGGGATCACCGGGGAGCTGTTTTTT. This translates into CATSKPYSGGITGELFF.

This clonotype was detected many times. This chain joins TRBV28 and TRBJ1-3; no reliable D call. In germline, CDR1 is MDHEN, CDR2 SYDVKM. The germline V and J ends were trimmed by 2 bases and 1 base, with 9 bases remaining between them. This CDR3 comprises 15 residues. The CDR3 sequence: CASSLQRTSGNTIYF. In DNA form, the CDR3 reads TGTGCCAGCAGTTTACAAAGGACTTCTGGAAACACCATATATTTT.

This clonotype was recorded a few times. V usage is TRBV25-1 and J usage is TRBJ1-1; 8 bases agree with TRBD1. The CDR3 consists of 14 residues. After removal of 10 bases from V and 10 bases from J, the junction contained 17 bases not matched to a gene. Per the germline V gene, CDR1 is MGHDK and CDR2 is SYGVNS. The DNA for the CDR3 is TGTGCCACCACCTACGTGGGCAGGGGGCTTGGAGCTTTCTTT. This translates into CATTYVGRGLGAFF.

This clonotype was seen many times. V is TRBV20-1 and J is TRBJ2-3, with TRBD2 matching 9 bases. V shed 6 bases and J 3 bases; nucleotides not matched to a gene: 7. The CDR3 loop spans 14 amino acids. Per germline, CDR1 DFQATT and CDR2 SNEGSKA (reference sequence). DNA of the CDR3: TGCAGTGCACCTGGGGCGGGGGGGACAGATACGCAGTATTTT. Amino acid sequence: CSAPGAGGTDTQYF.

This clonotype has a count of ten or more. The chain recombines TRBV7-8 with TRBJ2-7, with D possibly matching TRBD2 (5 bases). Per the germline V gene, CDR1 is SGHVS and CDR2 is FQNEAQ. The CDR3 runs 14 residues. V shed 0 bases and J shed 7 bases, with 13 bases lying between them. The CDR3 spells CASSLAEASKEQYF. As DNA, the CDR3 is TGTGCCAGCAGCTTAGCCGAGGCTAGCAAGGAGCAGTACTTC.

In this sample, this clonotype turned up many times. The chain links TRBV12-3 or TRBV12-4 to TRBJ2-7, with 7 bases that match TRBD1. This CDR3 is built from 14 residues. V was clipped by 5 bases and J by 6 bases; unmatched bases: 10. The CDR3 DNA reads as TGTGCCAGCAGTGCTCGGACAGGTCGGTCCGAGCAGTACTTC. This sequence encodes CASSARTGRSEQYF.